Presented here are 4 T cell receptor beta chains from one specimen sequenced in a study of T cell responses to AZD1222 COVID-19 vaccine. Generated by immunoSEQ multiplex PCR, the TCRdb table keeps only in-frame clones and is missing some. Of 130,000 to 150,000 clones in the sample, approximately 91% are singletons; the top ten hold 3% to 4%. Material: peripheral blood, obtained 28 days after the second AZD1222 dose. These receptors were collected from an adult who received the AZD1222 COVID-19 vaccine.

The chain has TRBV7-3 and TRBJ2-2, with 8 bases identical to TRBD2. From germline, CDR1 is SGHTA and CDR2 FQGTGA. Trimming took 7 bases from V and 0 from J; bases not matched to a gene: 4. This CDR3 contains 15 residues. In DNA, the CDR3 is TGTGCCAGCACCACGGGACTAGCGAACACCGGGGAGCTGTTTTTT. Residues: CASTTGLANTGELFF.

The genes are TRBV29-1 and TRBJ1-5; TRBD1 matches 9 bases. Per germline, CDR1 SQVTM and CDR2 ANQGSEA. The V segment lost 0 bases and the J segment 6 bases; nucleotides outside the gene matches: 0. This CDR3 spans 13 amino acids. The DNA of the CDR3 is TGCAGCGTTGAAGAGGGACAGGGTCAGCCCCAGCATTTT. Translating gives CSVEEGQGQPQHF.

The rearrangement links TRBV11-2 to TRBJ1-6; D gene unclear. This CDR3 comprises 16 residues. CDR1 is SGHAT and CDR2 is FQNNGV in the germline V gene. The V gene lost 1 base and the J gene lost 7 bases, with 14 bases spanning the gap. In DNA form, the CDR3 reads TGTGCCAGCAGCTTAGGGCTGGGTGAACCCAATTCACCCCTCCACTTT. Its translation is CASSLGLGEPNSPLHF. Filled out from reference TRBV11-2 and TRBJ1-6, the complete variable domain reads EAGVAQSPRYKIIEKRQSVAFWCNPISGHATLYWYQQILGQGPKLLIQFQNNGVVDDSQLPKDRFSAERLKGVDSTLKIQPAKLEDSAVYLCASSLGLGEPNSPLHFGNGTRLTVT.

The chain uses TRBV18 and TRBJ1-1; 7 bases line up with TRBD1. The CDR3 runs to 14 residues. The germline CDR1 and CDR2 sequences are KGHSH and LQKENI. The V gene end was trimmed by 3 bases and the J gene end by 5 bases; junction bases not matched to a gene: 6. This CDR3 reads CASSPSVTGTEAFF. The CDR3, as DNA: TGTGCCAGCTCACCGAGTGTGACAGGGACTGAAGCTTTCTTT.